Presented here are 22 T cell receptor beta chains from one specimen sequenced in a study of blood T cells in healthy people across ages. With a J-beta primer mix and a sample-barcoded 5' primer, a second PCR ran about 6 to 11 cycles. TCRdb called the 5' RACE reads again in MiXCR, with one record for every CDR3 protein. Of around 690,000 distinct CDR3 sequences listed, 58% are singletons. Sequencing was done on a sample of blood. The receptors here all came from a man aged 55 to 70 in good health.

The V gene is TRBV7-2, the J gene TRBJ2-1, with 7 bases matching TRBD1. The CDR3 spans 16 residues. Germline V gene sequence: CDR1 SGHTA, CDR2 FQGNSA. The trim removed 5 bases at V and 0 bases at J, leaving 7 bases unmatched. CDR3 sequence reads: CASSTRDSPSYNEQFF. CDR3 nucleotide sequence: TGTGCCAGCAGCACCCGGGACAGCCCCTCCTACAATGAGCAGTTCTTC.

The chain joins TRBV5-1 to TRBJ2-1, with a possible D match to TRBD2 (6 bases). The CDR3 runs to 15 residues. V lost 5 bases and J 0 bases, leaving 12 bases between the germline ends. CDR1 and CDR2 (germline): SGHRS, YFSETQ. The CDR3 sequence is CASRTGTYSYNEQFF. CDR3 bases: TGCGCCAGCAGGACCGGGACTTACTCCTACAATGAGCAGTTCTTC.

This clonotype has a count of ten or more. The V call is TRBV20-1, the J call TRBJ2-5; D might be TRBD2 (6 bases). V lost 0 bases to trimming and J lost 4 bases, with 9 bases between them. The V gene's germline CDR1 is DFQATT and CDR2 SNEGSKA (reference sequence). This CDR3 is 13 amino acids long. CDR3 nucleotide sequence: TGCAGTGCTAGAGACGGGGGTAGAGAGACCCAGTACTTC. This translates into CSARDGGRETQYF.

V is TRBV7-2 and J is TRBJ2-2; unclear D gene. Germline assignment: CDR1 SGHTA and CDR2 FQGNSA. The V end was cut by 5 bases, the J end by 0 bases, with 10 bases between. The CDR3 extends over 15 amino acids. The CDR3 sequence: CASSKGSSNTGELFF. The CDR3, as DNA: TGTGCCAGCAGCAAGGGCAGTTCGAACACCGGGGAGCTGTTTTTT.

This chain connects TRBV7-9 to TRBJ2-4; no clear D gene. The closer fit of TRBJ2-7 to the DNA end suggests the J call may be wrong. Per germline, CDR1 SEHNR and CDR2 FQNEAQ (reference sequence). The CDR3 is 14 residues long. The CDR3 sequence: CASSPPIGTYEQYF. The CDR3 nucleotides are TGTGCCAGCAGCCCGCCAATAGGGACCTACGAGCAGTACTTC.

The CDR3 reads CASKALAGLDTQYF. Written as DNA, the CDR3 is TGTGCCAGCAAAGCACTAGCGGGGTTAGATACGCAGTATTTT. The chain carries TRBV12-3 or TRBV12-4 and TRBJ2-3; 10 bases map to TRBD2. CDR3 length: 14 amino acids. V shed 7 bases, J shed 5 bases, and the junction held 6 bases outside the gene matches.

This clonotype was recorded a few times. The CDR3 DNA reads as TGTGCCAGCAGTGAGTCGGGGGGAAGCTCTGGGGCCAACGTCCTGACTTTC. Amino acids: CASSESGGSSGANVLTF. The V gene is TRBV6-1, the J gene TRBJ2-6; the match to TRBD2 covers 7 bases. Germline-derived CDR1 and CDR2 are MNHNS and SASEGT. The ends lost 3 bases at V and 0 bases at J; junction bases unmatched: 5. The CDR3 loop spans 17 amino acids.

This clonotype has a handful of counts. The CDR3 nucleotides are TGTGCCAGCAGCTTAGGTCCGGTCGGAGTGGAGACCCAGTACTTC. Translated, it gives CASSLGPVGVETQYF. V and J are TRBV7-2 and TRBJ2-5; D ambiguous. The V gene lost 1 base and the J gene lost 5 bases, with 14 bases spanning the gap. The CDR3 runs to 15 residues. Germline lookup yields CDR1 SGHTA and CDR2 FQGNSA.

This clonotype turned up a few times. The chain joins TRBV9 to TRBJ2-1; 8 bases agree with TRBD2. V shed 2 bases and J 1 base; nucleotides not matched to a gene: 5. Germline V gene data show CDR1 as SGDLS and CDR2 as YYNGEE. This CDR3 is 16 amino acids long. CDR3 amino acids: CASSVKSGGSYNEQFF. DNA for the CDR3: TGTGCCAGCAGCGTGAAAAGCGGGGGATCCTACAATGAGCAGTTCTTC. Using reference TRBV9 and TRBJ2-1 for the parts outside the CDR3, the full variable domain is DSGVTQTPKHLITATGQRVTLRCSPRSGDLSVYWYQQSLDQGLQFLIQYYNGEERAKGNILERFSAQQFPDLHSELNLSSLELGDSALYFCASSVKSGGSYNEQFFGPGTRLTVL.

This clonotype was seen more than once but under ten times. The DNA of the CDR3 is TGCAGTGCTAGAGATTACAGGTCGTACAATGAGCAGTTCTTC. Residues: CSARDYRSYNEQFF. The V gene is TRBV20-1, the J gene TRBJ2-1, with D possibly matching TRBD1 (5 bases). Germline loops: CDR1 DFQATT, CDR2 SNEGSKA (reference sequence). The CDR3 covers 14 residues. Trimming shortened V by 0 bases and J by 4 bases, and 10 bases separated the two germline ends.

This clonotype showed up just a few times. The chain recombines TRBV6-5 with TRBJ2-3; 12 positions agree with TRBD2. The CDR3 contains 16 residues. The V segment lost 6 bases and the J segment 1 base; nucleotides outside the gene matches: 5. Germline-derived CDR1 and CDR2 are MNHEY and SVGAGI. DNA for the CDR3: TGTGCCAGCAGGCGGACTAGCGGGGCAGGCACAGATACGCAGTATTTT. Translation: CASRRTSGAGTDTQYF.

This clonotype was picked up a small number of times. The V call is TRBV5-1, the J call TRBJ2-2; 9 bases fit TRBD1. V shed 1 base, J shed 4 bases, and the junction held 5 bases outside the gene matches. Germline CDR1 reads SGHRS; CDR2 reads YFSETQ. The CDR3 runs 16 residues. The CDR3 is CASSLTQGAGTGELFF. The CDR3 DNA reads as TGCGCCAGCAGCTTGACACAGGGGGCAGGCACCGGGGAGCTGTTTTTT. The entire variable domain, with the rest obtained from reference TRBV5-1 and TRBJ2-2, is as follows: KAGVTQTPRYLIKTRGQQVTLSCSPISGHRSVSWYQQTPGQGLQFLFEYFSETQRNKGNFPGRFSGRQFSNSRSEMNVSTLELGDSALYLCASSLTQGAGTGELFFGEGSRLTVL.

V gene TRBV28 combines with J gene TRBJ1-6; D call uncertain. This CDR3 has 15 residues. V was shortened by 6 bases and J by 7 bases, with 16 bases between the two germline ends. CDR1 is MDHEN and CDR2 is SYDVKM in the germline V gene. Here the CDR3 reads CASRASLTRNSPLHF. DNA for the CDR3: TGTGCCAGCAGGGCGAGCCTAACCAGGAATTCACCCCTCCACTTT. Supplemented by reference TRBV28 and TRBJ1-6, the full variable domain reads DVKVTQSSRYLVKRTGEKVFLECVQDMDHENMFWYRQDPGLGLRLIYFSYDVKMKEKGDIPEGYSVSREKKERFSLILESASTNQTSMYLCASRASLTRNSPLHFGNGTRLTVT.

The chain uses TRBV29-1 and TRBJ2-6; tentatively, D is TRBD2 (5 bases). Trimming shortened V by 4 bases and J by 2 bases, and 6 bases separated the two germline ends. The CDR3 spans 13 residues. The germline gives CDR1 SQVTM, CDR2 ANQGSEA. The CDR3, as DNA: TGCAGCGTTGGAGGGACTGGGGCCAACGTCCTGACTTTC. The encoded protein is CSVGGTGANVLTF.

CDR3 region: CASSDTTSGGPGETQYF. The CDR3 DNA reads TGTGCCAGCAGCGATACGACTAGCGGGGGCCCCGGGGAGACCCAGTACTTC. This chain joins TRBV9 and TRBJ2-7; 12 bases align to TRBD2. The DNA end favors TRBJ2-5, so the J call may be wrong. The V gene's germline CDR1 is SGDLS and CDR2 YYNGEE. This CDR3 is built from 17 residues.

This chain links TRBV6-2 or TRBV6-3 with TRBJ1-1; TRBD1 aligns across 8 bases. The germline V gene encodes CDR1 MNHEY and CDR2 SVGEGT. With 0 bases clipped from V and 10 bases from J, the junction kept 10 bases outside the gene matches. There are 15 residues in the CDR3. CDR3 sequence: CASSYSRTGKVVAFF. In DNA form, the CDR3 reads TGTGCCAGCAGTTACTCGAGGACAGGGAAGGTGGTAGCTTTCTTT.

This clonotype has more than one count but fewer than ten. The rearrangement joins TRBV5-1 to TRBJ2-6; tentative D call: TRBD1 (6 bases). The CDR3 sequence is 16 residues long. Germline CDR1 is SGHRS and CDR2 is YFSETQ. Trimming removed 3 bases at V and 5 bases at J, with 15 bases between. This CDR3 reads CASSSSPGARANVLTF. The CDR3 DNA reads TGCGCCAGCAGCTCAAGCCCAGGGGCCCGGGCCAACGTCCTGACTTTC. Drawing the rest from reference TRBV5-1 and TRBJ2-6, the complete variable domain is KAGVTQTPRYLIKTRGQQVTLSCSPISGHRSVSWYQQTPGQGLQFLFEYFSETQRNKGNFPGRFSGRQFSNSRSEMNVSTLELGDSALYLCASSSSPGARANVLTFGAGSRLTVL.

The chain carries TRBV7-8 and TRBJ2-1; 8 bases match TRBD2. Per germline, CDR1 SGHVS and CDR2 FQNEAQ. V dropped 3 bases and J dropped 9; count of bases not matched to a gene: 4. This CDR3 spans 13 amino acids. The DNA for the CDR3 is TGTGCCAGCAGCTTGATCCGGGAGGGTGAGCAGTTCTTC. Protein sequence: CASSLIREGEQFF.

This clonotype was detected a few times. The chain has TRBV12-3 or TRBV12-4 and TRBJ2-1; tentatively, D is TRBD2 (6 bases). The CDR3 length is 15 residues. Trimming pared 4 bases from V and 0 bases from J, leaving 10 bases between. The CDR3 nucleotides are TGTGCCAGCAGTTGGACTATCGGCTCCTACAATGAGCAGTTCTTC. This encodes CASSWTIGSYNEQFF.

This clonotype has only one observation. The chain is built from TRBV3-1 and TRBJ2-2; possible D gene TRBD1, 6 bases. The V and J ends lost 4 bases and 8 bases respectively, with 14 bases between them. The germline CDR1 and CDR2 sequences are LGHDT and YNNKEL (reference sequence). This CDR3 region has 14 residues. DNA of the CDR3: TGTGCCAGCAGCCGGGACACCTCTAAGGGGGAGCTGTTTTTT. Protein sequence: CASSRDTSKGELFF.

This clonotype has only a few counts. The genes are TRBV7-9 and TRBJ2-3; D is possibly TRBD1 or TRBD2 (5 bases each). The V gene's germline CDR1 is SEHNR and CDR2 FQNEAQ (reference sequence). The CDR3 has 15 amino acids. With 3 bases removed from V and 5 bases from J, the gap between germline ends came to 15 bases. The CDR3 region is CASSFGTGRRDTQYF. The CDR3 DNA is TGTGCCAGCAGCTTCGGGACGGGCCGTAGAGATACGCAGTATTTT.

This clonotype was detected only a few times. This chain links TRBV6-5 with TRBJ1-1; 10 bases are a match to TRBD1. J gave up 5 bases and V 2 bases, and 8 bases lay outside the gene matches. The germline V gene has CDR1 MNHEY and CDR2 SVGAGI. The CDR3 spans 16 residues. CDR3 bases: TGTGCCAGCAGTTACGCCCGGGACAGGGGCCGGACTGAAGCTTTCTTT. Protein product: CASSYARDRGRTEAFF.